This T cell receptor beta chain was recovered during a study of T cells in localized non-small cell lung cancer (dated by TCRdb to about 2020). Some background on the complete study: T cell repertoires of about 230 early-stage NSCLC patients were analyzed, with tumors being compared against uninvolved tumor-adjacent lungs. Of the NSCLC patients, around 140 were male and 85 to 110 were female, and the mean age was about 69 years. All 240 or so NSCLC patients in the cohort were treatment-naive and had localized lung tumors that were resected. What the research found in general, with its limitations: Multi-region tumor sequencing was not performed, so intratumor heterogeneity could not be excluded. Uninvolved tumor-adjacent lung showed the highest T cell clonality, higher than tumor, which suggests more focused antigenic responses in the uninvolved tumor-adjacent lung. Since the design was exploratory, TCR variables were selected using unadjusted p-values with no false-discovery rate correction. Longer overall survival was associated with higher T cell density in blood, whereas shorter survival was associated with higher clonality in adjacent lung. Of the top 100 tumor clones, a median of approximately 60 were detected in paired uninvolved adjacent lung; around 30 were also among that lung's top 100.

Trimming at the junction amounts to 4 bases on V and 2 bases on J, and the germline ends lie 12 bases apart. The CDR3 holds 14 amino acids from the cysteine to the phenylalanine. The DNA shown is the 42-base CDR3, in frame from base 1. Taken from the germline V gene, the CDR1 and CDR2 loops are SGHDN and FVKESK. The immunoSEQ Assay was used to sequence TCR beta CDR3 regions from DNA. Regarding the original processing steps: To compute T cell density, TCR beta template counts were normalized to usable DNA, which was estimated by amplifying housekeeping genes. Using the preseqR package, richness was estimated by extrapolating to 120,000 templates for tissue samples and 400,000 templates for PBMC samples. Clonality was defined by subtracting Pielou's evenness from one. To identify tissue-enriched TCRs, differential abundance testing was run on productive amino-acid clonotypes with a minimum total count of 5 and an alpha of 0.1. Repertoire overlap between compartments was quantified with the Jaccard Index and Morisita Overlap Index. GLIPH clustered TCR beta CDR3s with public tetramer-defined viral CDR3s; viral motifs required at least three viral sequences plus V-gene enrichment. The clones in this table, taken by TCRdb from immuneACCESS, are in-frame only. Not every clone is retained; where verified, under half of the shortfall comes from an unresolved V gene, and the cause of the rest is unknown. For V, J and clone size, that table is used; D and trimming come from the DNA. The sample table holds about 46,000 clones, of which around 81% were seen once. The leading ten clones occupy 17% of the sample.

At diagnosis, peripheral blood, uninvolved tumor-adjacent lung and tumor were collected and were preserved as a mix of fresh-frozen and FFPE material. Blood samples were analyzed as peripheral blood mononuclear cells for TCR repertoire profiling. With respect to this clone: Which antigen it targets is not known. There are no base qualities to consult, and no much larger clone falls within one base.

The source is a man aged 35 to 69 with stage III lung adenocarcinoma. The chain is encoded by TRBV14 joined to TRBJ2-7, with no confident D gene call. The sample consisted of peripheral blood mononuclear cells, taken before any cancer treatment. The encoded CDR3 is CASSPRLDAYEQYF. The DNA is TGTGCCAGCAGCCCGAGATTAGACGCCTACGAGCAGTACTTC.